Below are 15 T cell receptor beta chains sequenced from a single sample in a study of OX40 agonist ivuxolimab in advanced cancers. Generated by immunoSEQ multiplex PCR, the TCRdb table keeps only in-frame clones and is missing some. Of fewer than 90,000 clones listed, about nine tenths are singletons. Sequences were derived from CD4+ or CD8+ T cells sorted from blood, sampled in a trial of the OX40 agonist ivuxolimab. These receptors came from an adult with an advanced solid tumor such as melanoma, head and neck, liver or kidney cancer.

The chain carries TRBV5-1 and TRBJ1-1; D might be TRBD1 (5 bases). Trimming shortened V by 3 bases and J by 3 bases, and 12 bases separated the two germline ends. Per the germline V gene, CDR1 is SGHRS and CDR2 is YFSETQ. The CDR3 totals 14 residues. This CDR3 reads CASSSRDVYTEAFF. As DNA, the CDR3 is TGCGCCAGCAGCTCCAGGGACGTCTACACTGAAGCTTTCTTT.

The chain uses TRBV28 and TRBJ1-1, with D uncertain. CDR3 length equals 15 residues. V dropped 5 bases and J dropped 6 bases, with 19 bases sitting between them. CDR1 is MDHEN, CDR2 SYDVKM, per germline. The CDR3 protein is CASSPSSGGPPEAFF. The CDR3 region has the DNA TGTGCCAGCAGTCCGTCTAGCGGAGGACCGCCTGAAGCTTTCTTT.

The rearrangement uses TRBV6-1 and TRBJ2-7, with TRBD1 matching 11 bases. The germline V gene encodes CDR1 MNHNS and CDR2 SASEGT. CDR3 size: 14 residues. J was trimmed by 7 bases and V by 7 bases; bases with no gene match: 9. The CDR3 nucleotides are TGTGCCAGCACTTGGGACAGGGGGTCGGGTGAGCAGTACTTC. Amino acids: CASTWDRGSGEQYF.

The chain recombines TRBV6-5 with TRBJ2-3; tentatively, D is TRBD2 (6 bases). The CDR3 is made up of 15 amino acids. V was cut by 0 bases and J by 2 bases, with 9 bases left in between. The germline V gene encodes CDR1 MNHEY and CDR2 SVGAGI. CDR3 region: CASSYSGLHTDTQYF. The CDR3 DNA sequence: TGTGCCAGCAGTTACTCGGGACTGCACACAGATACGCAGTATTTT.

This chain links TRBV11-2 with TRBJ2-1; D gene unclear. The CDR3 is 14 residues long. V lost 2 bases to trimming and J lost 6 bases, with 11 bases between them. Per germline, CDR1 SGHAT and CDR2 FQNNGV. The CDR3 region has the DNA TGTGCCAGCAGCTTAACGGGTCCATCCAATGAGCAGTTCTTC. Encoded protein: CASSLTGPSNEQFF.

The V call is TRBV9, the J call TRBJ2-3; D possibly corresponds to TRBD2 (7 bases). V lost 3 bases, J lost 1 base, and 15 bases lay in between. This CDR3 region has 16 residues. The germline V gene has CDR1 SGDLS and CDR2 YYNGEE. This CDR3 reads CASSEGGGPGTDTQYF. As DNA, the CDR3 is TGTGCCAGCAGCGAAGGGGGGGGTCCAGGCACAGATACGCAGTATTTT.

The V and J genes are TRBV6-6 and TRBJ1-1, with D perhaps TRBD1 (5 bases). This CDR3 comprises 13 residues. Deletions cut 11 bases from V and 5 bases from J, with 18 bases between. Germline V gene data show CDR1 as MNHNY and CDR2 as SVGAGI (reference sequence). Here the CDR3 reads CAASRGAGTEAFF. The CDR3, as DNA: TGTGCCGCCTCCCGGGGCGCGGGGACTGAAGCTTTCTTT.

The chain uses TRBV7-2 and TRBJ2-5; D gene ambiguous. The germline V gene has CDR1 SGHTA and CDR2 FQGNSA. The length of the CDR3 is 11 residues. The germline V and J ends were trimmed by 5 bases and 1 base, with 2 bases remaining between them. The DNA for the CDR3 is TGTGCCAGCAGCCCCCAAGAGACCCAGTACTTC. It translates to CASSPQETQYF.

The count of this clone is one. This chain joins TRBV9 and TRBJ2-5, with 10 bases lining up with TRBD1. Germline V gives CDR1 SGDLS, CDR2 YYNGEE. The trim removed 3 bases at V and 2 bases at J, leaving 4 bases unmatched. The CDR3 spans 15 residues. This CDR3 reads CASSARTGGQETQYF. The CDR3 bases are TGTGCCAGCAGCGCGAGGACAGGGGGTCAAGAGACCCAGTACTTC.

The gene calls are TRBV5-5 and TRBJ2-7; 13 bases line up with TRBD2. This CDR3 has 16 residues. The germline gives CDR1 SGHKS, CDR2 YYEKEE (reference sequence). J gave up 5 bases and V 4 bases, and 9 bases lay outside the gene matches. Here the CDR3 reads CASSGGLAGLSDEQYF. CDR3 in DNA: TGTGCCAGCAGCGGGGGACTAGCGGGATTGAGTGACGAGCAGTACTTC.

As concerns this clone: In the same sample, other DNA sequences code for this CDR3. The gene calls are TRBV5-1 and TRBJ2-7, with D perhaps matching TRBD1 or TRBD2 (5 bases each). V was pared by 4 bases and J by 0 bases, with 14 bases between. Germline V gene lookup returns CDR1 SGHRS and CDR2 YFSETQ. This CDR3 is 15 amino acids long. The CDR3 sequence: CASSLGPGPSYEQYF. In DNA, the CDR3 is TGCGCCAGCAGCCTGGGTCCGGGGCCCTCCTACGAGCAGTACTTC.

This clone was observed once. The V gene is TRBV18, the J gene TRBJ2-3, with TRBD2 matching 11 bases. The CDR3 is 16 residues long. Germline V gene data show CDR1 as KGHSH and CDR2 as LQKENI. With V trimmed by 3 bases and J by 6 bases, 8 bases remained unmatched. CDR3 region: CASSPKTGLAADTQYF. The CDR3 DNA reads as TGTGCCAGCTCACCGAAAACGGGACTAGCGGCCGATACGCAGTATTTT.

The chain joins TRBV11-2 to TRBJ2-1, with D perhaps matching TRBD1 (5 bases). The CDR3 runs 15 residues. Per the germline V gene, CDR1 is SGHAT and CDR2 is FQNNGV. Trimming removed 5 bases at V and 1 base at J, with 12 bases between. CDR3 DNA: TGTGCCAGCAGCCCCGTGGGGCAATCCTACAATGAGCAGTTCTTC. This translates into CASSPVGQSYNEQFF.

The J gene is TRBJ2-2, the V gene TRBV18; 9 bases agree with TRBD2. This CDR3 has 14 amino acids. The V and J ends lost 4 bases and 5 bases, in that order; junction bases with no gene match: 2. CDR1 is KGHSH and CDR2 is LQKENI in the germline V gene. The CDR3 spells CASSQGLATGELFF. DNA for the CDR3: TGTGCCAGCTCACAGGGACTAGCAACCGGGGAGCTGTTTTTT.

This chain joins TRBV14 and TRBJ1-2, with TRBD1 identical over 7 bases. The CDR3 loop spans 13 amino acids. V dropped 1 base and J dropped 5; count of bases not matched to a gene: 1. Germline lookup yields CDR1 SGHDN and CDR2 FVKESK. CDR3 loop: CASSQAGGYGYTF. The CDR3 DNA reads as TGTGCCAGCAGCCAAGCAGGGGGATATGGCTACACCTTC.